This T cell receptor (beta chain) was captured in a study of T cell responses to AZD1222 COVID-19 vaccine. Study-wide results and caveats: The study found Spike-specific TCR breadth and depth rose after two AZD1222 doses. Donors were mostly white British, more females; clonal diversity possibly underestimated.

Only a few counts were recorded for this clone. Antigen unknown. CDR3 length: 15 residues. The V end lost 1 base, the J end lost 0 bases, and 13 bases lay between the germline ends. CDR1 and CDR2 from the germline V gene are GTSNPN and SVGIG (reference sequence). Generated by immunoSEQ multiplex PCR, the TCRdb table keeps only in-frame clones and is missing some. The sample includes fewer than 150,000 clones, about 90% of them seen just once. The rearrangement links TRBV30 to TRBJ2-7, with D perhaps matching TRBD1 (6 bases). Sample: peripheral blood, taken on day 0 of AZD1222 vaccination. The receptor was derived from an adult in good health. CDR3 bases: TGTGCCTGGAGTGGTCAGGGGCTAACCTCCTACGAGCAGTACTTC. This codes for CAWSGQGLTSYEQYF.